These T cell receptor beta chains were read from a single sample in a study of blood T cell repertoires in COVID-19. Sequencing was performed with immunoSEQ multiplex PCR; in TCRdb, only in-frame clones are kept and a portion is missing. The sample contains 65,000 or so clones, roughly 87% of which appear only once. The sequenced material came from peripheral blood. The source of these receptors is a human donor with acute or convalescent COVID-19. The donor label of this sample is uncertain. The CDR3 runs from the conserved cysteine through the conserved F or W. Fields, in order: CDR3 protein, CDR3 DNA, V gene, J gene, D gene, clone size. A D gene is named only where the DNA matches it firmly. A row's size may be missing; if present it is once, few, many or a size class.

CDR3 protein: CASSIGASGGEQFF; CDR3 DNA: TGTGCCAGTAGTATAGGAGCGAGCGGGGGCGAGCAGTTCTTC; V gene: TRBV19; J gene: TRBJ2-1; D gene: TRBD2; clone size: -
CDR3 protein: CASSLGRATGELFF; CDR3 DNA: TGTGCCAGCAGTTTAGGGCGGGCAACCGGGGAGCTGTTTTTT; V gene: TRBV27; J gene: TRBJ2-2; D gene: -; clone size: -
CDR3 protein: CASRLDSGSSETQYF; CDR3 DNA: TGTGCCAGCAGACTGGACAGCGGGAGCTCGGAGACCCAGTACTTC; V gene: TRBV6-5; J gene: TRBJ2-5; D gene: TRBD2; clone size: -
CDR3 protein: CASSLTGAINQPQHF; CDR3 DNA: TGTGCCAGCAGCCTGACAGGGGCCATCAATCAGCCCCAGCATTTT; V gene: TRBV6-5; J gene: TRBJ1-5; D gene: TRBD1; clone size: once
CDR3 protein: CASSPSRDTDTQYF; CDR3 DNA: TGTGCCAGCTCACCAAGCCGGGACACAGATACGCAGTATTTT; V gene: TRBV18; J gene: TRBJ2-3; D gene: -; clone size: -
CDR3 protein: CASSLASGGGLAFF; CDR3 DNA: TGCGCCAGCAGCTTGGCCAGCGGGGGCGGCCTAGCTTTCTTT; V gene: TRBV5-1; J gene: TRBJ1-1; D gene: -; clone size: -
CDR3 protein: CASSLNRGPMGTQYF; CDR3 DNA: TGTGCTAGCAGCCTAAATAGGGGCCCAATGGGGACCCAGTACTTC; V gene: TRBV7-7; J gene: TRBJ2-5; D gene: -; clone size: -
CDR3 protein: CASSPRAIHGYTF; CDR3 DNA: TGCGCCAGCAGCCCCAGGGCAATCCATGGCTACACCTTC; V gene: TRBV5-1; J gene: TRBJ1-2; D gene: -; clone size: -
CDR3 protein: CASSSGQGVYQPQHF; CDR3 DNA: TGTGCCAGTAGTAGCGGACAGGGGGTTTATCAGCCCCAGCATTTT; V gene: TRBV19; J gene: TRBJ1-5; D gene: TRBD1; clone size: -
CDR3 protein: CASSIRLAGRTDTQYF; CDR3 DNA: TGTGCCAGTAGTATTCGGCTAGCGGGGCGCACAGATACGCAGTATTTT; V gene: TRBV19; J gene: TRBJ2-3; D gene: TRBD2; clone size: -
CDR3 protein: CASSLQGGSVNTEAFF; CDR3 DNA: TGTGCCAGCAGCCTCCAGGGGGGTTCGGTGAACACTGAAGCTTTCTTT; V gene: TRBV7-6; J gene: TRBJ1-1; D gene: TRBD1; clone size: -
CDR3 protein: CASSYSAGAKNIQYF; CDR3 DNA: TGTGCCAGCAGTTACTCTGCGGGCGCCAAAAACATTCAGTACTTC; V gene: TRBV6-6; J gene: TRBJ2-4; D gene: -; clone size: -
CDR3 protein: CASSLLYRADKVTEKLFF; CDR3 DNA: TGTGCCAGCAGTTTATTGTATCGAGCCGACAAAGTAACTGAAAAACTGTTTTTT; V gene: TRBV27; J gene: TRBJ1-4; D gene: -; clone size: once
CDR3 protein: CASSSPVGGLNEKLFF; CDR3 DNA: TGTGCCAGCAGTTCCCCCGTCGGAGGACTTAATGAAAAACTGTTTTTT; V gene: TRBV28; J gene: TRBJ1-4; D gene: -; clone size: -
CDR3 protein: CASSEGTGGGETQYF; CDR3 DNA: TGTGCCAGCAGTGAAGGGACAGGGGGCGGGGAGACCCAGTACTTC; V gene: TRBV25-1; J gene: TRBJ2-5; D gene: TRBD1; clone size: -
CDR3 protein: CAIRPSSGSSSLASSYEQYF; CDR3 DNA: TGTGCCATCAGGCCATCGAGCGGGAGTTCCTCCCTCGCAAGCTCCTACGAGCAGTACTTC; V gene: TRBV10-3; J gene: TRBJ2-7; D gene: TRBD2; clone size: once
CDR3 protein: CASSSYRDRGRNEQFF; CDR3 DNA: TGTGCCAGCAGCTCCTACCGGGACAGGGGGCGCAATGAGCAGTTCTTC; V gene: TRBV7-2; J gene: TRBJ2-1; D gene: TRBD1; clone size: -
CDR3 protein: CASSLADRSSYNEQFF; CDR3 DNA: TGTGCCAGCAGCTTAGCCGACAGGAGCTCCTACAATGAGCAGTTCTTC; V gene: TRBV11-2; J gene: TRBJ2-1; D gene: -; clone size: -
CDR3 protein: CSASGRMNTEAFF; CDR3 DNA: TGCAGTGCTAGTGGGCGGATGAACACTGAAGCTTTCTTT; V gene: TRBV20-1; J gene: TRBJ1-1; D gene: -; clone size: -
CDR3 protein: CASSPENYEQYF; CDR3 DNA: TGTGCCAGCTCACCGGAGAACTACGAGCAGTACTTC; V gene: TRBV18; J gene: TRBJ2-7; D gene: -; clone size: -
CDR3 protein: CASASGTAQYF; CDR3 DNA: TGTGCCAGCGCTAGCGGGACCGCGCAGTATTTT; V gene: TRBV28; J gene: TRBJ2-3; D gene: TRBD2; clone size: -
CDR3 protein: CASSVSGQETQYF; CDR3 DNA: TGTGCCAGCAGCGTTTCGGGACAAGAGACCCAGTACTTC; V gene: TRBV9; J gene: TRBJ2-5; D gene: -; clone size: -
CDR3 protein: CASSLKASYEQYF; CDR3 DNA: TGCGCCAGCAGCTTGAAAGCGTCCTACGAGCAGTACTTC; V gene: TRBV5-1; J gene: TRBJ2-7; D gene: -; clone size: -
CDR3 protein: CASSGGQGLSSGEQYF; CDR3 DNA: TGTGCCAGCAGTGGGGGACAGGGCCTATCTTCTGGCGAGCAGTACTTC; V gene: TRBV28; J gene: TRBJ2-7; D gene: TRBD1; clone size: few
CDR3 protein: CASRDRGQQETQYF; CDR3 DNA: TGTGCCAGCAGAGACAGGGGACAACAAGAGACCCAGTACTTC; V gene: TRBV14; J gene: TRBJ2-5; D gene: TRBD1; clone size: -
CDR3 protein: CASSFRTGSYGYTF; CDR3 DNA: TGTGCCAGCAGTTTCAGGACAGGGAGCTATGGCTACACCTTC; V gene: TRBV27; J gene: TRBJ1-2; D gene: TRBD1; clone size: -
CDR3 protein: CASSPLVGVGAFF; CDR3 DNA: TGTGCCAGCAGCCCTTTGGTCGGGGTGGGGGCTTTCTTT; V gene: TRBV7-9; J gene: TRBJ1-1; D gene: -; clone size: once
CDR3 protein: CASSPLSGKNTEAFF; CDR3 DNA: TGTGCTAGCAGCCCATTGTCAGGAAAGAACACTGAAGCTTTCTTT; V gene: TRBV7-7; J gene: TRBJ1-1; D gene: -; clone size: -
CDR3 protein: CATSDTGPGQPQHF; CDR3 DNA: TGTGCCACCAGTGATACAGGGCCGGGACAGCCCCAGCATTTT; V gene: TRBV24-1; J gene: TRBJ1-5; D gene: -; clone size: once
CDR3 protein: CASSLGQGREKLFF; CDR3 DNA: TGTGCCAGCAGCTTGGGACAGGGTAGGGAAAAACTGTTTTTT; V gene: TRBV7-6; J gene: TRBJ1-4; D gene: TRBD1; clone size: -
CDR3 protein: CASSQGQGPQGNEQFF; CDR3 DNA: TGCGCCAGCAGCCAAGGTCAGGGCCCACAGGGCAATGAGCAGTTCTTC; V gene: TRBV4-1; J gene: TRBJ2-1; D gene: -; clone size: -
CDR3 protein: CASRADRSGDEQFF; CDR3 DNA: TGTGCCAGCAGGGCGGACAGGTCCGGGGATGAGCAGTTCTTC; V gene: TRBV2; J gene: TRBJ2-1; D gene: TRBD1; clone size: -
CDR3 protein: CASTGTYGNTIYF; CDR3 DNA: TGCGCCAGCACTGGGACATATGGAAACACCATATATTTT; V gene: TRBV5-1; J gene: TRBJ1-3; D gene: -; clone size: -
CDR3 protein: CASSVTSGRNNEQFF; CDR3 DNA: TGTGCCAGCAGCGTCACTAGCGGGAGGAACAATGAGCAGTTCTTC; V gene: TRBV7-6; J gene: TRBJ2-1; D gene: TRBD2; clone size: -
CDR3 protein: CASSTTGEGGSYTF; CDR3 DNA: TGTGCCAGTAGTACGACAGGGGAGGGCGGGAGCTACACCTTC; V gene: TRBV19; J gene: TRBJ1-2; D gene: TRBD1; clone size: -
CDR3 protein: CASSSAGQGWETQYF; CDR3 DNA: TGTGCCAGCAGCTCCGCGGGACAGGGGTGGGAGACCCAGTACTTC; V gene: TRBV7-2; J gene: TRBJ2-5; D gene: TRBD1; clone size: -
CDR3 protein: CASHREINQPQHF; CDR3 DNA: TGTGCCAGCCACCGGGAGATAAATCAGCCCCAGCATTTT; V gene: TRBV6-5; J gene: TRBJ1-5; D gene: -; clone size: -
CDR3 protein: CASRPGQGIYGYTF; CDR3 DNA: TGTGCCAGTAGACCGGGACAGGGAATCTATGGCTACACCTTC; V gene: TRBV19; J gene: TRBJ1-2; D gene: TRBD1; clone size: -
CDR3 protein: CASSLDRATNEKLFF; CDR3 DNA: TGTGCCAGCAGTCTCGACAGGGCAACTAATGAAAAACTGTTTTTT; V gene: TRBV2; J gene: TRBJ1-4; D gene: TRBD1; clone size: -
CDR3 protein: CASSDNQGNYGYTF; CDR3 DNA: TGTGCCAGCAGCGATAATCAGGGGAACTATGGCTACACCTTC; V gene: TRBV7-2; J gene: TRBJ1-2; D gene: -; clone size: -
CDR3 protein: CASSPQGNIQYF; CDR3 DNA: TGTGCCAGTAGTCCGCAGGGGAACATTCAGTACTTC; V gene: TRBV19; J gene: TRBJ2-4; D gene: -; clone size: -
CDR3 protein: CAISEPDSYNSPLHF; CDR3 DNA: TGTGCCATCAGTGAGCCGGACAGCTATAATTCACCCCTCCACTTT; V gene: TRBV10-3; J gene: TRBJ1-6; D gene: -; clone size: once
CDR3 protein: CATSRDRKTGVNEKLFF; CDR3 DNA: TGTGCCACCAGCAGAGATCGAAAGACAGGGGTTAATGAAAAACTGTTTTTT; V gene: TRBV15; J gene: TRBJ1-4; D gene: TRBD1; clone size: -
CDR3 protein: CASSDLVSGNANTGELFF; CDR3 DNA: TGCGCCAGCAGTGATTTGGTTAGCGGGAACGCGAACACCGGGGAGCTGTTTTTT; V gene: TRBV10-1; J gene: TRBJ2-2; D gene: TRBD2; clone size: few
CDR3 protein: CASSGTDSGANVLTF; CDR3 DNA: TGTGCCAGCAGCGGGACTGACTCTGGGGCCAACGTCCTGACTTTC; V gene: TRBV14; J gene: TRBJ2-6; D gene: -; clone size: -
CDR3 protein: CSAEGTGFDTQYF; CDR3 DNA: TGCAGCGCCGAGGGGACAGGGTTCGATACGCAGTATTTT; V gene: TRBV29-1; J gene: TRBJ2-3; D gene: TRBD1; clone size: -
CDR3 protein: CASSPPSGNEQFF; CDR3 DNA: TGTGCCAGCTCACCACCGTCCGGCAATGAGCAGTTCTTC; V gene: TRBV18; J gene: TRBJ2-1; D gene: -; clone size: once
CDR3 protein: CASSEMAGSTDTQYF; CDR3 DNA: TGTGCCAGCAGTGAAATGGCGGGGAGCACAGATACGCAGTATTTT; V gene: TRBV6-1; J gene: TRBJ2-3; D gene: -; clone size: -
CDR3 protein: CASSVANRGSTDTQYF; CDR3 DNA: TGTGCCAGCAGCGTAGCCAACAGGGGGAGCACAGATACGCAGTATTTT; V gene: TRBV9; J gene: TRBJ2-3; D gene: TRBD1; clone size: -
CDR3 protein: CASSGTSTYEQYF; CDR3 DNA: TGTGCCAGCTCCGGGACTTCCACCTACGAGCAGTACTTC; V gene: TRBV28; J gene: TRBJ2-7; D gene: -; clone size: -